The 15 T cell receptor beta chains below all came from one sample that was sequenced in a study of T cell changes during pregnancy in multiple sclerosis. Repertoires were generated with immunoSEQ multiplex PCR, while TCRdb's copy carries only in-frame clones and drops some. Here the sample spans some 85,000 clones, around 93% being singletons. Sequences were derived from peripheral blood, sampled in the second trimester of pregnancy. Source of these receptors: a female donor in good health, enrolled as a control in a pregnancy study.

The chain uses TRBV5-4 and TRBJ2-7; TRBD1 aligns across 9 bases. This CDR3 comprises 14 residues. Germline trimming cut 5 bases from V and 6 bases from J; bases unmatched to any gene: 9. Per germline, CDR1 SGHNT and CDR2 YYREEE (reference sequence). Here the CDR3 reads CASSPGQGSFEQYF. CDR3 bases: TGTGCCAGCAGTCCGGGACAGGGCTCGTTCGAGCAGTACTTC.

The chain recombines TRBV4-1 with TRBJ1-2, with D possibly being TRBD1 (6 bases). V shed 0 bases and J shed 6 bases, with 11 bases lying between them. The CDR3 covers 14 residues. Germline V gene sequence: CDR1 MGHRA, CDR2 YSYEKL. CDR3 region: CASSQDGGANGYTF. The CDR3, as DNA: TGCGCCAGCAGCCAAGATGGGGGGGCAAATGGCTACACCTTC.

This chain links TRBV27 with TRBJ2-7; TRBD1 matches 8 bases. Germline V lookup: CDR1 MNHEY, CDR2 SMNVEV (reference sequence). This CDR3 contains 17 residues. The J segment lost 0 bases and the V segment lost 4 bases, leaving 11 bases of the junction unmatched. The CDR3 is CASSSGFGQGLSYEQYF. CDR3 bases: TGTGCCAGCAGTTCAGGGTTTGGACAGGGCCTCTCCTACGAGCAGTACTTC.

V is TRBV27 and J is TRBJ2-7, with D perhaps matching TRBD2 (7 bases). The CDR3 covers 14 residues. Trimming shortened V by 3 bases and J by 0 bases, and 9 bases separated the two germline ends. Per the germline V gene, CDR1 is MNHEY and CDR2 is SMNVEV (reference sequence). CDR3 nucleotides: TGTGCCAGCAGTTTTAGGGGGGGCTCCTACGAGCAGTACTTC. As protein: CASSFRGGSYEQYF.

In nucleotides, the CDR3 is TGTGCCAGCGGCCCCCGGTCCTCGGGAGATACGCAGTATTTT. This gives the protein CASGPRSSGDTQYF. This chain joins TRBV27 and TRBJ2-3; D ambiguous. V shed 8 bases and J shed 5 bases, with 17 bases lying between them. The CDR3 contains 14 residues. Looked up from germline, CDR1 is MNHEY and CDR2 is SMNVEV (reference sequence).

J is TRBJ2-6 and V is TRBV7-2; D remains ambiguous. Germline lookup yields CDR1 SGHTA and CDR2 FQGNSA. This CDR3 has 13 residues. V lost 3 bases, J lost 4 bases, and 4 bases lay in between. DNA for the CDR3: TGTGCCAGCAGCTTTCTAGGGGCCAACGTCCTGACTTTC. This encodes CASSFLGANVLTF.

The chain couples TRBV19 to TRBJ1-1; D remains ambiguous. The CDR3 consists of 13 residues. V shed 7 bases and J shed 5 bases, with 14 bases lying between them. CDR1 and CDR2 (germline): LNHDA, SQIVND (reference sequence). CDR3 DNA: TGTGCCAGTACCAGGATGCGTGGGACTGAAGCTTTCTTT. Protein: CASTRMRGTEAFF.

The chain is built from TRBV5-1 and TRBJ2-1, with a weak D call TRBD1 (5 bases). CDR3 length: 16 amino acids. CDR1 and CDR2 from the germline V gene are SGHRS and YFSETQ. Trimming pared 0 bases from V and 5 bases from J, leaving 15 bases between. The CDR3 DNA is TGCGCCAGCAGCTTGGCCTTGGGGCAGATCAACAATGAGCAGTTCTTC. Residues: CASSLALGQINNEQFF.

The chain carries TRBV7-9 and TRBJ1-1; 7 bases are shared with TRBD1. The CDR3 loop spans 14 amino acids. J lost 5 bases, V lost 5 bases, and 8 bases had no gene match. The germline CDR1 and CDR2 sequences are SEHNR and FQNEAQ (reference sequence). For the CDR3, the DNA is TGTGCCAGCAGCCCTTCACAGGGGATGACTGAAGCTTTCTTT. Its translation: CASSPSQGMTEAFF.

The chain uses TRBV4-2 and TRBJ1-5; D uncertain. Germline values: CDR1 LGHNA, CDR2 YNFKEQ. The CDR3 extends over 15 amino acids. V lost 0 bases to trimming and J lost 4 bases, with 10 bases between them. The CDR3 reads CASSQDRLGNQPQHF. The CDR3 bases are TGTGCCAGCAGCCAAGACCGGCTCGGGAATCAGCCCCAGCATTTT.

The CDR3: CASSLVTGGRYEQFF. The CDR3, as DNA: TGTGCCAGCAGCTTAGTAACAGGGGGCAGGTATGAGCAGTTCTTC. This sequence joins TRBV7-6 and TRBJ2-1, with 9 nucleotides matching TRBD1. CDR3 length equals 15 residues. V was pared by 1 base and J by 8 bases, with 6 bases of the junction left unmatched. The germline V gene encodes CDR1 SGHVS and CDR2 FNYEAQ.

The count of this clone is one. The chain uses TRBV5-1 and TRBJ1-1; no definite D call. The V gene's germline CDR1 is SGHRS and CDR2 YFSETQ. Trimming took off 3 bases at V and 4 bases at J, with 13 bases between the two ends. This CDR3 is 14 amino acids long. The CDR3: CASSSLEGGTEAFF. Written as DNA, the CDR3 is TGCGCCAGCAGCTCCTTGGAGGGTGGCACTGAAGCTTTCTTT.

This chain links TRBV5-4 with TRBJ2-1, with a tentative D call TRBD1 (6 bases). V was shortened by 1 base and J by 1 base, with 15 bases between the two germline ends. The CDR3 is 17 amino acids. Germline V gene data show CDR1 as SGHNT and CDR2 as YYREEE (reference sequence). The CDR3 region is CASSLKQGALSYNEQFF. The CDR3 DNA reads as TGTGCCAGCAGCTTGAAACAGGGTGCCCTGTCCTACAATGAGCAGTTCTTC.

The CDR3 sequence is CASSDRSGNSPLHF. The CDR3 bases are TGTGCCAGCAGTGATAGGTCGGGGAATTCACCCCTCCACTTT. The chain joins TRBV25-1 to TRBJ1-6; the D is unclear. Germline V gene lookup returns CDR1 MGHDK and CDR2 SYGVNS. This CDR3 comprises 14 residues. Trimming removed 3 bases from V and 7 bases from J, with 10 bases in between.

The V call is TRBV7-2, the J call TRBJ2-5; 10 nucleotides align to TRBD2. J lost 5 bases, V lost 1 base, and 13 bases had no gene match. The length of the CDR3 is 18 residues. Germline CDR1 SGHTA, CDR2 FQGNSA. DNA for the CDR3: TGTGCCAGCAGCTTAGTATACCCCTCCAGCGGGGGGGCGGAGACCCAGTACTTC. This codes for CASSLVYPSSGGAETQYF. Filled out from reference TRBV7-2 and TRBJ2-5, the complete variable domain reads GAGVSQSPSNKVTEKGKDVELRCDPISGHTALYWYRQSLGQGLEFLIYFQGNSAPDKSGLPSDRFSAERTGGSVSTLTIQRTQQEDSAVYLCASSLVYPSSGGAETQYFGPGTRLLVL.